This T cell receptor (beta chain) came from a study of blood T cells in healthy people across ages. Whole-study results and caveats: Roughly linear age-related decline in beta diversity appeared, significant by age roughly 40.

Alongside a J-beta primer mix, a sample-barcoded 5' primer served in a second PCR lasting roughly 6 to 11 cycles. TCRdb reprocessed the 5' RACE reads via MiXCR and lists one record per CDR3 protein. The sample contains around 1.5 million distinct CDR3 sequences, 35% to 45% of which appear only once. The V gene lost 5 bases and the J gene lost 1 base, with 14 bases spanning the gap. Per the germline V gene, CDR1 is SEHNR and CDR2 is FQNEAQ (reference sequence). The CDR3 is 15 residues long. Comment on this clonotype: What it binds is unknown.

This receptor was taken from a woman aged 18 to 35 in good health. This chain connects TRBV7-9 to TRBJ1-1; D may be TRBD1 (6 bases). The specimen was blood. The CDR3 protein is CASSLQGNPNTEAFF. The CDR3 DNA is TGTGCCAGCAGCCTTCAGGGGAACCCGAACACTGAAGCTTTCTTT. The variable domain in full, with the rest retrieved from reference TRBV7-9 and TRBJ1-1, is DTGVSQNPRHKITKRGQNVTFRCDPISEHNRLYWYRQTLGQGPEFLTYFQNEAQLEKSRLLSDRFSAERPKGSFSTLEIQRTEQGDSAMYLCASSLQGNPNTEAFFGQGTRLTVV.